This T cell receptor (beta chain) was found in a study of T-cell reconstitution after alpha-beta-depleted transplantation in children. Regarding the study as a whole: Reportedly, roughly two months post-transplant, alpha-beta T cells arose from several hundred expanded graft clones.

Trimming took 6 bases from V and 6 from J; bases not matched to a gene: 7. This CDR3 has 14 amino acids. This clonotype has at least ten counts. Antigen unknown. Library preparation (for TCRbeta) was performed with unique molecular identifiers. Each CDR3 protein is one row after TCRdb ran MiXCR on the PCR reads. The data hold 280,000 or so distinct CDR3 sequences, with 9.5% to 13% observed a single time. The sequence was obtained from a male patient aged 2 to 10 who had a stem cell transplant for chronic granulomatous disease, so the T cells may come from the graft donor. V gene TRBV12-3 or TRBV12-4 combines with J gene TRBJ2-1; 8 bases fit TRBD1. The sequenced sample was peripheral blood, obtained 180 days after TCRalphabeta/CD19-depleted stem cell transplant. This CDR3 is CASSPGQGGNEQFF. In DNA, the CDR3 is TGTGCCAGCAGCCCCGGACAGGGAGGCAATGAGCAGTTCTTC.